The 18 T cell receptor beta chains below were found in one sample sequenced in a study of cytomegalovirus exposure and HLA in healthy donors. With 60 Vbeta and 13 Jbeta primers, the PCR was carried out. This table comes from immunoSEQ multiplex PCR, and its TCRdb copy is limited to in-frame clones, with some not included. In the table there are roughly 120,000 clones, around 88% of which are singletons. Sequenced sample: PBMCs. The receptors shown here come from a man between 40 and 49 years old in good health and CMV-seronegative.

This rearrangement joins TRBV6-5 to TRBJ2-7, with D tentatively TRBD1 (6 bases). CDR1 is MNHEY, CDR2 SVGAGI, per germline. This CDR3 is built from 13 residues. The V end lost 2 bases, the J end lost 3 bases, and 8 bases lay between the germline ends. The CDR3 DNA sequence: TGTGCCAGCAGTTACCGGGACAACTACGAGCAGTACTTC. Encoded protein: CASSYRDNYEQYF.

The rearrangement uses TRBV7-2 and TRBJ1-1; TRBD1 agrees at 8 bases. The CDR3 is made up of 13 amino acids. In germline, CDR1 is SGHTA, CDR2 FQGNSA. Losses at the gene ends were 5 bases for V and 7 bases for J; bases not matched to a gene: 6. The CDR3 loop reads CASSPHGQGEAFF. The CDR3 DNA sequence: TGTGCCAGCAGCCCTCACGGACAGGGTGAAGCTTTCTTT.

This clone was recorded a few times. The CDR3 region is CASNRSGISTDTQYF. CDR3 coding DNA: TGTGCCAGCAACCGTAGCGGGATCAGCACAGATACGCAGTATTTT. The chain combines TRBV27 with TRBJ2-3, with 8 positions matching TRBD2. The J segment lost 0 bases and the V segment lost 7 bases, leaving 6 bases of the junction unmatched. Germline V gene data show CDR1 as MNHEY and CDR2 as SMNVEV (reference sequence). The CDR3 has 15 residues.

The CDR3 loop is CASSNGINYGYTF. The CDR3 DNA follows: TGTGCCAGCAGTAATGGCATTAACTATGGCTACACCTTC. The chain has TRBV28 and TRBJ1-2; D remains ambiguous. CDR3 size: 13 residues. V was pared by 5 bases and J by 1 base, with 8 bases between. The germline V gene encodes CDR1 MDHEN and CDR2 SYDVKM.

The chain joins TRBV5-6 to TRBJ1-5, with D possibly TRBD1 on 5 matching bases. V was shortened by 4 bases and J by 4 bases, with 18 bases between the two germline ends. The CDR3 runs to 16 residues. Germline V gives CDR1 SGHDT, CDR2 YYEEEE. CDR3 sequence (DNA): TGTGCCAGCAGCCAAAGCCGACAGCCGCAAAATCAGCCCCAGCATTTT. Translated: CASSQSRQPQNQPQHF.

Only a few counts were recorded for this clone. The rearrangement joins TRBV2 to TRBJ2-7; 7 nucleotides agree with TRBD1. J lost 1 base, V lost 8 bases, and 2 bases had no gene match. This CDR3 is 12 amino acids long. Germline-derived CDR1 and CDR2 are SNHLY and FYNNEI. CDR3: CASGTDSYEQYF. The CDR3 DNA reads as TGTGCCAGCGGGACAGATTCCTACGAGCAGTACTTC.

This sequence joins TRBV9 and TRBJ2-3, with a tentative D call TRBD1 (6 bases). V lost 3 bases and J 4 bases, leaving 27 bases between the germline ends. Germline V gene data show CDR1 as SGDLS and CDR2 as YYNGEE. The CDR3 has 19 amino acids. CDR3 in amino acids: CASSAQIPTGIGGSDTQYF. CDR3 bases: TGTGCCAGCAGCGCCCAAATACCTACAGGGATCGGAGGATCAGATACGCAGTATTTT.

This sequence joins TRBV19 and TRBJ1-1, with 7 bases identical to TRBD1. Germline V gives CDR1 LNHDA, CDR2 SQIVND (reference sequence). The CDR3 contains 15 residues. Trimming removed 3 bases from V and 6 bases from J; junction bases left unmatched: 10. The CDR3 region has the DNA TGTGCCAGTAGTATTCGGTCAGGGGGACGCGCTGAAGCTTTCTTT. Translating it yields CASSIRSGGRAEAFF.

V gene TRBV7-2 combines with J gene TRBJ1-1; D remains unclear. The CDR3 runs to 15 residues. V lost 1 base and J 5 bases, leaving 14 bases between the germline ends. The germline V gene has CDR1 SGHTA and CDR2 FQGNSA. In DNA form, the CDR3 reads TGTGCCAGCAGCTTAGAGGATCGATGGGCAACTGAAGCTTTCTTT. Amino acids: CASSLEDRWATEAFF. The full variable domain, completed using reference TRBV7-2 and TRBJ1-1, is GAGVSQSPSNKVTEKGKDVELRCDPISGHTALYWYRQSLGQGLEFLIYFQGNSAPDKSGLPSDRFSAERTGGSVSTLTIQRTQQEDSAVYLCASSLEDRWATEAFFGQGTRLTVV.

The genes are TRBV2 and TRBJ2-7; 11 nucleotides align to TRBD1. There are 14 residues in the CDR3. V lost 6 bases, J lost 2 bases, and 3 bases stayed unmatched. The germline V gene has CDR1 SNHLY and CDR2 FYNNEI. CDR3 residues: CASRLGQGAYEQYF. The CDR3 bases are TGTGCCAGCAGACTGGGACAGGGGGCCTACGAGCAGTACTTC.

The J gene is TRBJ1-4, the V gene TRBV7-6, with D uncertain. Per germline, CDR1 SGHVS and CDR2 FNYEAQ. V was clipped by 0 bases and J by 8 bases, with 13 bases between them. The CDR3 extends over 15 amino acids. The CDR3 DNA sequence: TGTGCCAGCAGCTTAGCGAGCTTTGGCGGGGAAAAACTGTTTTTT. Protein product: CASSLASFGGEKLFF.

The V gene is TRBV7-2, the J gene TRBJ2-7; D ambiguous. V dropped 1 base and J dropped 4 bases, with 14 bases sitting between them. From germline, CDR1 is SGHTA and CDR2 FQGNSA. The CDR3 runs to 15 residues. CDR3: CASSLVTSPAYEQYF. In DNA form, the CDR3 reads TGTGCCAGCAGCTTAGTTACCAGCCCAGCGTACGAGCAGTACTTC.

DNA of the CDR3: TGTGCCAGTAGTAGCGGGGTGTCCTACGAGCAGTACTTC. This translates into CASSSGVSYEQYF. The V gene is TRBV19, the J gene TRBJ2-7; D perhaps matches TRBD2 (6 bases). The germline V gene has CDR1 LNHDA and CDR2 SQIVND (reference sequence). V was pared by 4 bases and J by 1 base, with 8 bases between. The CDR3 extends over 13 amino acids.

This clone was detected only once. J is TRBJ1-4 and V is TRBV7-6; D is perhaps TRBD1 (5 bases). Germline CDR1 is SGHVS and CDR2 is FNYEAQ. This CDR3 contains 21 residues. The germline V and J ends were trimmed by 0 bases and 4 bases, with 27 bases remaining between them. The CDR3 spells CASSLAGGRTIMSVGNEKLFF. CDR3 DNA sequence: TGTGCCAGCAGCTTAGCCGGGGGGAGGACAATCATGTCGGTTGGTAATGAAAAACTGTTTTTT.

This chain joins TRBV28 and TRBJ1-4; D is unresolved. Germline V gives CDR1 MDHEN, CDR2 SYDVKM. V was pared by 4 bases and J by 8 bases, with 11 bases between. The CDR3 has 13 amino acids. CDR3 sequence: CASSSPSGEKLFF. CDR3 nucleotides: TGTGCCAGCAGTTCCCCGAGCGGGGAAAAACTGTTTTTT.

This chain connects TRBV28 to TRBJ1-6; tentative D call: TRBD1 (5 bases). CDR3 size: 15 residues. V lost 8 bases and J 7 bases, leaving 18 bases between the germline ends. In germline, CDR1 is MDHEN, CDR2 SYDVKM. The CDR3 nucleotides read TGTGCCAGCCTCATTCGGACGGGGGGAAATTCACCCCTCCACTTT. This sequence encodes CASLIRTGGNSPLHF.

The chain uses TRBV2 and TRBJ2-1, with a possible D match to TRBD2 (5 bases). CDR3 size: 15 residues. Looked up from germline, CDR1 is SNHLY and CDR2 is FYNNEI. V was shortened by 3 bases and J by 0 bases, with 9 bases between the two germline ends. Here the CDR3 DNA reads TGTGCCAGCAGTGATAAGGGAGTCTCCTACAATGAGCAGTTCTTC. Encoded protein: CASSDKGVSYNEQFF.

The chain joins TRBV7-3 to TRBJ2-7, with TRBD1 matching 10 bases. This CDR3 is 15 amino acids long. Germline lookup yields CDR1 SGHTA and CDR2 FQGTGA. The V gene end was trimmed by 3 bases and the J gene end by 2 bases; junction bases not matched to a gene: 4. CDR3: CASSFGTGATYEQYF. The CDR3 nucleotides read TGTGCCAGCAGCTTCGGGACAGGGGCAACCTACGAGCAGTACTTC.